This T cell receptor (beta chain) was observed in a study of long-term antiretroviral therapy in people with HIV. Overall study: A decade or so separates the oldest specimens from the later 2015 immediate-ART recommendation. Study conclusions and caveats: At every time point, clones expanded before ART dominated the repertoire. Compared with controls, HIV repertoires showed narrower CDR3 length ranges.

For this clone: Its antigen is still unknown.

Researchers report immunoSEQ v3.0 was run at survey level. Repertoires were generated with immunoSEQ multiplex PCR, while TCRdb's copy carries only in-frame clones and drops some. Among about 35,000 clones, roughly 74% were seen once, and the ten largest hold approximately 3.7%. Germline V CDR1 and CDR2: MNHEY, SVGAGI. The CDR3 is 15 residues long. Trimming took 8 bases from V and 2 from J, leaving 18 bases between them. V usage is TRBV6-5 and J usage is TRBJ1-2; the D gene is possibly TRBD1 (5 bases). This clonotype originated in a man aged 45-65 years with HIV. The material was unsorted PBMCs, obtained 3 years after starting antiretroviral therapy. The CDR3 reads CASDRPAGLNYGYTF. The CDR3 bases are TGTGCCAGCGACAGACCGGCAGGTCTGAACTATGGCTACACCTTC.